This T cell receptor (beta chain) was found in a study of T-cell memory formation after mild COVID-19. Study-level results: Most CD4+ clones that shrank were in CM and EM, while CD8+ ones turned up in EMRA.

CDR3 length equals 19 residues. The V gene's germline CDR1 is SGHDT and CDR2 YYEEEE. V dropped 1 base and J dropped 0 bases, with 20 bases sitting between them. TCRdb passed the 5' RACE reads through MiXCR, listing each CDR3 protein once. Of some 300,000 distinct CDR3 sequences in the sample, approximately 20% were seen once. Concerning this clonotype: The antigen remains undetermined.

The chain combines TRBV5-6 with TRBJ1-5; D not certain. The receptor comes from a man aged 18 to 30 who had mild COVID-19 (a few samples of this study predate the infection). Cell type and time point are not known. The specimen sequenced was PBMCs or a T cell subset sorted from them (not recorded which). The DNA of the CDR3 is TGTGCCAGCAGCTTGTCCATCAGGCTATTGACTGATAGCAATCAGCCCCAGCATTTT. It specifies CASSLSIRLLTDSNQPQHF.